The next 6 T cell receptor beta chains were all read from a single sample in a study of shared T cell receptors in the human thymus. Measured with immunoSEQ multiplex PCR; TCRdb has only the in-frame clones, and not every one. Of about 380,000 clones listed, 95% were seen once; the top ten hold approximately 0.02%. Sequenced input: thymocytes. The receptor source for this set is a human donor.

The chain couples TRBV20-1 to TRBJ2-7, with D unclear. The CDR3 runs to 11 residues. Deletions cut 6 bases from V and 4 bases from J, with 10 bases between. Germline V gene lookup returns CDR1 DFQATT and CDR2 SNEGSKA (reference sequence). In DNA form, the CDR3 reads TGCAGTGCAGCTTCTAGGTACGAGCAGTACTTC. Translating it yields CSAASRYEQYF.

The rearrangement links TRBV4-1 to TRBJ2-7; TRBD2 matches 7 bases. V was pared by 3 bases and J by 6 bases, with 11 bases of the junction left unmatched. Germline V gene data show CDR1 as MGHRA and CDR2 as YSYEKL. The CDR3 consists of 15 residues. The CDR3 DNA follows: TGCGCCAGCAGCCATCGACTAGCTGGAGTTCGCGAGCAGTACTTC. It specifies CASSHRLAGVREQYF.

The chain is built from TRBV4-1 and TRBJ2-7; possible D gene TRBD2, 5 bases. Germline CDR1 and CDR2: MGHRA and YSYEKL. Between the trimmed V and J ends, which lost 3 bases and 6 bases, there was a span of 21 bases. This CDR3 is built from 16 residues. CDR3 DNA: TGCGCCAGCAGCCAGGCCCAGACTACCCGCCCGGGCGAGCAGTACTTC. Translated: CASSQAQTTRPGEQYF.

The chain combines TRBV5-1 with TRBJ2-3; 15 bases map to TRBD2. CDR3 length equals 19 residues. CDR1 and CDR2 from the germline V gene are SGHRS and YFSETQ. Trimming cost V 2 bases and J 1 base; bases outside gene matches: 8. CDR3 coding DNA: TGCGCCAGCAGCTTTGGACTAGCGGGAGGGCCAATGGGCACAGATACGCAGTATTTT. This sequence encodes CASSFGLAGGPMGTDTQYF.

The V and J genes are TRBV2 and TRBJ1-1; maybe TRBD1 (6 bases). The CDR3 runs to 17 residues. The ends were cut back, 8 bases at V and 1 base at J, with 23 bases in the middle. From germline, CDR1 is SNHLY and CDR2 FYNNEI. CDR3 residues: CASSIRPRGGRNTEAFF. CDR3 nucleotide sequence: TGTGCCAGCTCAATTCGACCCAGGGGTGGCCGGAACACTGAAGCTTTCTTT.

For the CDR3, the DNA is TGTGCCAGTCGAGGAGGGACAGATACGCAGTATTTT. This sequence encodes CASRGGTDTQYF. The rearrangement joins TRBV19 to TRBJ2-3; tentative D call: TRBD2 (6 bases). With 8 bases removed from V and 3 bases from J, the gap between germline ends came to 9 bases. The germline V gene has CDR1 LNHDA and CDR2 SQIVND (reference sequence). This CDR3 has 12 amino acids.